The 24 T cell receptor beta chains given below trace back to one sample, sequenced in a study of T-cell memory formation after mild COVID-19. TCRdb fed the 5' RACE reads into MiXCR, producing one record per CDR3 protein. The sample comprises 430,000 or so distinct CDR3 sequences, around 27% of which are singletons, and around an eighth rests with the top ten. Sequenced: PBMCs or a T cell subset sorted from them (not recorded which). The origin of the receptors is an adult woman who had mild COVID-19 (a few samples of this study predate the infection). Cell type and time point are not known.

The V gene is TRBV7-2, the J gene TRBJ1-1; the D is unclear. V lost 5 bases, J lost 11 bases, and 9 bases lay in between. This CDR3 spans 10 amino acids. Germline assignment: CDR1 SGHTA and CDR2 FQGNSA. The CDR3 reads CASSDGLAFF. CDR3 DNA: TGTGCCAGCAGCGACGGGCTGGCTTTCTTT.

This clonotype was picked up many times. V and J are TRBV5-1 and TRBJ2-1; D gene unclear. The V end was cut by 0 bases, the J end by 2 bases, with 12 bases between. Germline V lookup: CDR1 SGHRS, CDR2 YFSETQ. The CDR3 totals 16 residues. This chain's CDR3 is CASSLGWETAYNEQFF. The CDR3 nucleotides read TGCGCCAGCAGCTTGGGGTGGGAAACTGCCTACAATGAGCAGTTCTTC.

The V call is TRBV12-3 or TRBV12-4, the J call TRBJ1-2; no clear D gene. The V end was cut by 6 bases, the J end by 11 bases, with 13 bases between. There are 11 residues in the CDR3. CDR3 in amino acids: CASRIFGVYTF. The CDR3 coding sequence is TGTGCCAGCAGGATATTCGGGGTATACACCTTC.

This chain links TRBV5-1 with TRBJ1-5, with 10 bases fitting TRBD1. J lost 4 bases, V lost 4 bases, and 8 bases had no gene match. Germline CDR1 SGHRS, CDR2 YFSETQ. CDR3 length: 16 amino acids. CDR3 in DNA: TGCGCCAGCAGCGGAAACCGGGACAGGGGAAATCAGCCCCAGCATTTT. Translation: CASSGNRDRGNQPQHF.

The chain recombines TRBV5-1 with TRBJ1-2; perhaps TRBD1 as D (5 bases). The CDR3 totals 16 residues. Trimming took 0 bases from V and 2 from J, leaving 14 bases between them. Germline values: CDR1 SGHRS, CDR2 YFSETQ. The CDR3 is CASSLGRGWTNYGYTF. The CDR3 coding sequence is TGCGCCAGCAGCTTGGGACGGGGGTGGACCAACTATGGCTACACCTTC.

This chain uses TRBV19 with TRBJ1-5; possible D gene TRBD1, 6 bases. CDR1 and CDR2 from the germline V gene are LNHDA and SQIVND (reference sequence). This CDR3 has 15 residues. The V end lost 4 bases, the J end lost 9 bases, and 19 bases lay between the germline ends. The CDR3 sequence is CASSNPTGRVSPQHF. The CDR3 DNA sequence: TGTGCCAGTAGTAACCCGACAGGCCGAGTGTCGCCCCAGCATTTT.

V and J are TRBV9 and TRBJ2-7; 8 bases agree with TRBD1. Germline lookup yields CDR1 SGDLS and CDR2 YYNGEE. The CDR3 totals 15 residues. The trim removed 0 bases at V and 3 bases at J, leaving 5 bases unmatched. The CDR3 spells CASSVDGQGHYEQYF. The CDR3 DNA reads TGTGCCAGCAGCGTAGATGGACAGGGACACTACGAGCAGTACTTC. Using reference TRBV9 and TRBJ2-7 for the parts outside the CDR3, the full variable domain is DSGVTQTPKHLITATGQRVTLRCSPRSGDLSVYWYQQSLDQGLQFLIQYYNGEERAKGNILERFSAQQFPDLHSELNLSSLELGDSALYFCASSVDGQGHYEQYFGPGTRLTVT.

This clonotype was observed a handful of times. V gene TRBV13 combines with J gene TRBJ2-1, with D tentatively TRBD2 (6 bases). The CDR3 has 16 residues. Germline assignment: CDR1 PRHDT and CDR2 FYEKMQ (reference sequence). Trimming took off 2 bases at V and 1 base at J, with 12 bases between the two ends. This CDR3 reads CASSLSLGRSYNEQFF. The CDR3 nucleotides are TGTGCCAGCAGCTTAAGCTTAGGGAGGTCCTACAATGAGCAGTTCTTC.

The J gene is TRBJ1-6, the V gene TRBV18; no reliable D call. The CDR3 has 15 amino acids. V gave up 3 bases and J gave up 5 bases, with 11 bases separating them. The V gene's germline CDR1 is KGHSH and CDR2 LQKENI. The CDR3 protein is CASSPRTDNNSPLHF. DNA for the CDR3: TGTGCCAGCTCACCTCGAACAGACAATAATTCACCCCTCCACTTT.

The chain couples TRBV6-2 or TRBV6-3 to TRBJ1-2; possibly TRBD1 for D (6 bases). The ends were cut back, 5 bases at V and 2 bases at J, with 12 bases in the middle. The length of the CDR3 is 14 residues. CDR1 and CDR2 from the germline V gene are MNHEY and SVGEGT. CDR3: CASSPYDRNYGYTF. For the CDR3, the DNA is TGTGCCAGCAGTCCTTATGACAGGAACTATGGCTACACCTTC.

CDR3 sequence (DNA): TGTGCCAGCAGTTTCGGGGTGGAGGGCTACACCTTC. Amino acids: CASSFGVEGYTF. The V and J genes are TRBV12-3 or TRBV12-4 and TRBJ1-2; D not resolved. Trimming took off 3 bases at V and 8 bases at J, with 10 bases between the two ends. This CDR3 has 12 amino acids.

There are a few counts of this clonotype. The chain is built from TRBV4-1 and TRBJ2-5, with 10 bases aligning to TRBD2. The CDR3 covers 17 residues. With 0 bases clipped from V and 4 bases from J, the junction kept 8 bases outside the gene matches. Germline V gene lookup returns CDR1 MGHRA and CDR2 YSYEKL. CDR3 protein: CASSQDSGSGGLETQYF. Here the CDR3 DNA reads TGCGCCAGCAGCCAAGATTCGGGTAGCGGGGGGTTAGAGACCCAGTACTTC.

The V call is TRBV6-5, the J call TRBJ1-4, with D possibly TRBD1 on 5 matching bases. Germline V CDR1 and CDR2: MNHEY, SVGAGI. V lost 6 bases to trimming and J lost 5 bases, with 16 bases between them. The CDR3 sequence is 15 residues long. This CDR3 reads CASRRSTALNEKLFF. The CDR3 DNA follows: TGTGCCAGCAGACGATCGACAGCCCTAAATGAAAAACTGTTTTTT.

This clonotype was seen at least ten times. The CDR3: CSASALGQGGTEAFF. DNA of the CDR3: TGCAGTGCTAGTGCTCTGGGGCAGGGAGGGACTGAAGCTTTCTTT. The chain uses TRBV20-1 and TRBJ1-1; D perhaps matches TRBD1 (5 bases). V was shortened by 3 bases and J by 5 bases, with 19 bases between the two germline ends. The CDR3 contains 15 residues. The germline V gene has CDR1 DFQATT and CDR2 SNEGSKA (reference sequence).

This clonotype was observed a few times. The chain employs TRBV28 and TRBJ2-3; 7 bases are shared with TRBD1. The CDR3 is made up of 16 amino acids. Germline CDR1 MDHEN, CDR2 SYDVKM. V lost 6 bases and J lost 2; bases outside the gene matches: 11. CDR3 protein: CASSALGQKDTDTQYF. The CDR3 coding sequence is TGTGCCAGCAGCGCCCTGGGACAGAAAGACACAGATACGCAGTATTTT.

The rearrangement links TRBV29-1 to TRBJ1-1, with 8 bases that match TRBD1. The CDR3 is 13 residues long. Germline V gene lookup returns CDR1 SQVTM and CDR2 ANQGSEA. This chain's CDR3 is CRGQGLGNTEAFF. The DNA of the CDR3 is TGCAGAGGACAGGGCCTGGGGAACACTGAAGCTTTCTTT. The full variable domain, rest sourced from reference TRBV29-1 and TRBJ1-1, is SAVISQKPSRDICQRGTSLTIQCQVDSQVTMMFWYRQQPGQSLTLIATANQGSEATYESGFVIDKFPISRPNLTFSTLTVSNMSPEDSSIYLCRGQGLGNTEAFFGQGTRLTVV.

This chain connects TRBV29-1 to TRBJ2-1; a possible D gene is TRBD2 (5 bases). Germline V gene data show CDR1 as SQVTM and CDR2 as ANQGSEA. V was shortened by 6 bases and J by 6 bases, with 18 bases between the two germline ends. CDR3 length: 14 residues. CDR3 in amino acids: CSVGGDGALNEQFF. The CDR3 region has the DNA TGCAGCGTCGGAGGAGATGGTGCCCTCAATGAGCAGTTCTTC.

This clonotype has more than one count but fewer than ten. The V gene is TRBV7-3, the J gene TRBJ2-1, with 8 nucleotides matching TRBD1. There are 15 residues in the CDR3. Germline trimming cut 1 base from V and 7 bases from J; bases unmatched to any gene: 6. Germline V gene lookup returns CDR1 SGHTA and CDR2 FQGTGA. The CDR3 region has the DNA TGTGCCAGCAGCTTAATTCCCGGACAGGGTAATGAGCAGTTCTTC. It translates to CASSLIPGQGNEQFF.

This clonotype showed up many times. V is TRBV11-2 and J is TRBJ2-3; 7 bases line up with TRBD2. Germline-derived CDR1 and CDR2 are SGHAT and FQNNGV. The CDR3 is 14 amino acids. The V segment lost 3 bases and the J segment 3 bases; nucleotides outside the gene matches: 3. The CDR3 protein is CASSLELATDTQYF. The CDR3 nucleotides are TGTGCCAGCAGCTTGGAACTAGCGACAGATACGCAGTATTTT.

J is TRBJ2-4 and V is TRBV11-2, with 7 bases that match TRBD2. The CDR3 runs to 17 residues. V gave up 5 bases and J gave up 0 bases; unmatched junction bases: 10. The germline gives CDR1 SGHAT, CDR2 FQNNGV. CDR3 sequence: CASSPTWDYLAKNIQYF. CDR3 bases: TGTGCCAGCAGCCCTACTTGGGACTATTTAGCCAAAAACATTCAGTACTTC. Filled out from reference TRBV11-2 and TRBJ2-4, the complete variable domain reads EAGVAQSPRYKIIEKRQSVAFWCNPISGHATLYWYQQILGQGPKLLIQFQNNGVVDDSQLPKDRFSAERLKGVDSTLKIQPAKLEDSAVYLCASSPTWDYLAKNIQYFGAGTRLSVL.

The CDR3 region has the DNA TGTGCCAGCAGCCCTTCGCACGGCACAGATACGCAGTATTTT. It specifies CASSPSHGTDTQYF. The rearrangement uses TRBV7-8 and TRBJ2-3; the D is unclear. There are 14 residues in the CDR3. Germline CDR1 SGHVS, CDR2 FQNEAQ. Trimming took 5 bases from V and 1 from J, leaving 10 bases between them.

CDR3: CATSDWGNEQFF. As DNA, the CDR3 is TGTGCCACCAGTGATTGGGGGAATGAGCAGTTCTTC. The V and J genes are TRBV24-1 and TRBJ2-1; tentatively, D is TRBD1 or TRBD2 (5 bases each). The germline V gene encodes CDR1 KGHDR and CDR2 SFDVKD. The CDR3 runs 12 residues. Trimming removed 2 bases at V and 7 bases at J, with 5 bases between.

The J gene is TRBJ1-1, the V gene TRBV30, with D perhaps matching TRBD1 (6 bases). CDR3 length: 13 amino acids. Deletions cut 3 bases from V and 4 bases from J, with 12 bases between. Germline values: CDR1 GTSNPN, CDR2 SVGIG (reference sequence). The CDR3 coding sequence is TGTGCCTGGAGCGACCTAGGGGGCACTGAAGCTTTCTTT. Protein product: CAWSDLGGTEAFF.

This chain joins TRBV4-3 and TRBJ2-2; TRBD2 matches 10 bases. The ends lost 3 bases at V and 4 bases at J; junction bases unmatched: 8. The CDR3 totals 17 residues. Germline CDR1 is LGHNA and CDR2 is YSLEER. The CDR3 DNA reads TGCGCCAGCAGCCAGGAGGAAGGACTAGCGGTCACCGGGGAGCTGTTTTTT. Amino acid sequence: CASSQEEGLAVTGELFF.